A selection of T cell receptor beta chains follows, all from one sample in a study of shared T cell receptors in the human thymus. Some clones are missing from TCRdb's copy, which holds only in-frame ones; the method was immunoSEQ multiplex PCR. This sample has approximately 760,000 clones, with around 85% found just once. This same sample was also taken into another study, of human thymus T cells.

The sequencing sample was made of thymocytes. The source of these receptors is a girl in the first two years of life with a congenital heart defect. The CDR3 runs from the conserved cysteine through the conserved F or W. Fields, in order: J gene, V gene, clone size, D gene, CDR3 protein, CDR3 DNA. D genes are given only for firm matches. Rows may omit the clone size; those that give it use once, few, many or a size class.

TRBJ2-1 TRBV1 . . CTSSGSRWDEQFF TGCACCAGCAGCGGGTCGAGGTGGGATGAGCAGTTCTTC
TRBJ1-2 TRBV7-9 . . CASSLVWTPETLNYGYTF TGTGCCAGCAGCTTAGTCTGGACACCCGAGACTCTTAACTATGGCTACACCTTC
TRBJ1-5 TRBV6-1 . . CASNPDSSNQPQHF TGTGCCAGCAACCCCGACAGTAGCAATCAGCCCCAGCATTTT
TRBJ2-5 TRBV7-3 . TRBD2 CASSLGQLAGDQETQYF TGTGCCAGCAGCTTAGGACAACTAGCGGGGGACCAAGAGACCCAGTACTTC
TRBJ1-3 TRBV19 . TRBD1 CASISFRGPGNTIYF TGTGCCAGTATTTCCTTCAGGGGGCCTGGAAACACCATATATTTT
TRBJ2-1 TRBV12-5 . . CASGLTGAFRDNEQFF TGTGCTAGTGGTTTGACAGGCGCCTTCCGGGACAATGAGCAGTTCTTC
TRBJ2-5 TRBV10-2 . TRBD2 CASTNKTGTSRETQYF TGCGCCAGCACCAACAAAACCGGGACTAGCAGGGAGACCCAGTACTTC
TRBJ2-5 TRBV30 few . CAWSRRQRYQETQYF TGTGCCTGGAGTAGGAGGCAGCGGTACCAAGAGACCCAGTACTTC
TRBJ2-1 TRBV5-1 . . CASTYGGEDNEQFF TGCGCCAGCACCTACGGCGGGGAGGACAATGAGCAGTTCTTC
TRBJ1-5 TRBV18 . TRBD1 CASSPVGTGYNQPQHF TGTGCCAGCTCACCAGTCGGGACAGGATACAATCAGCCCCAGCATTTT
TRBJ1-2 TRBV9 . . CASSVPIRDYGYTF TGTGCCAGCAGCGTCCCGATCAGGGACTATGGCTACACCTTC
TRBJ1-2 TRBV6-1 few TRBD1 CASSEGQSDYGYTF TGTGCCAGCAGTGAGGGACAGAGTGACTATGGCTACACCTTC
TRBJ2-1 TRBV11-2 few . CASSFGPNEQFF TGTGCCAGCAGCTTTGGGCCCAATGAGCAGTTCTTC
TRBJ1-1 TRBV15 . TRBD1 CATSRDHSTGGMNTEAFF TGTGCCACCAGCAGAGATCATTCGACAGGGGGTATGAACACTGAAGCTTTCTTT
TRBJ2-7 TRBV7-8 . . CASSLGWSNRADYEQYF TGTGCCAGCAGCTTAGGATGGTCGAACAGGGCTGACTACGAGCAGTACTTC
TRBJ1-2 TRBV7-2 . TRBD1 CASSWDRGGYTF TGTGCCAGCAGCTGGGACAGGGGAGGCTACACCTTC
TRBJ2-5 TRBV9 . . CASSPNQETQYF TGTGCCAGCAGTCCTAACCAAGAGACCCAGTACTTC
TRBJ2-1 TRBV6-5 . TRBD1 CASHRDSSYNEQFF TGTGCCAGTCACCGGGACAGCTCCTACAATGAGCAGTTCTTC
TRBJ2-7 TRBV5-1 once TRBD1 CASSRDRAYEQYF TGCGCCAGCAGCCGGGACAGGGCCTACGAGCAGTACTTC
TRBJ2-7 TRBV19 . TRBD2 CASSIRLAGNPRSYEQYF TGTGCCAGTAGTATTAGGCTAGCGGGGAACCCACGATCCTACGAGCAGTACTTC
TRBJ1-4 TRBV5-8 . . CASRMGDTEIGGSWEKLFF TGTGCCAGCAGGATGGGGGATACGGAAATTGGGGGCTCCTGGGAAAAACTGTTTTTT
TRBJ1-3 TRBV5-1 . . CASSLGSRSSGNTIYF TGCGCCAGCAGCCTGGGGAGTCGGAGCTCTGGAAACACCATATATTTT
TRBJ1-1 TRBV7-9 . TRBD1 CASSLPDRDTEAFF TGTGCCAGCAGCCTCCCCGACAGGGACACTGAAGCTTTCTTT
TRBJ2-7 TRBV4-1 . TRBD2 CASSESVAGVTSYEQYF TGCGCCAGCAGCGAGTCTGTAGCGGGGGTCACCTCCTACGAGCAGTACTTC
TRBJ1-1 TRBV27 . TRBD1 CASSSTGGLTEAFF TGTGCCAGCAGTTCGACAGGGGGCCTCACTGAAGCTTTCTTT
TRBJ2-3 TRBV9 . TRBD1 CASSAWDRGLADTQYF TGTGCCAGCAGCGCTTGGGACAGGGGGCTCGCAGATACGCAGTATTTT
TRBJ2-5 TRBV6-4 . . CASSDPKVQAKRNQETQYF TGTGCCAGCAGTGACCCGAAGGTGCAAGCGAAACGGAACCAAGAGACCCAGTACTTC
TRBJ1-3 TRBV10-2 . . CASSTRTGTRTGNTIYF TGCGCCAGCAGCACACGGACCGGGACAAGAACTGGAAACACCATATATTTT
TRBJ2-7 TRBV6-5 few . CASSYRAPGGEQYF TGTGCCAGCAGTTACCGGGCTCCAGGAGGGGAGCAGTACTTC
TRBJ1-5 TRBV6-5 . . CASSQQGDDQPQHF TGTGCCAGCAGTCAACAGGGAGACGATCAGCCCCAGCATTTT
TRBJ1-4 TRBV25-1 . . CASSGPGWTNEKLFF TGTGCCAGCAGTGGGCCAGGGTGGACTAATGAAAAACTGTTTTTT
TRBJ2-1 TRBV28 . . CASSLRRGLIGPAVFNEQFF TGTGCCAGCAGTTTAAGGCGAGGGCTGATCGGCCCCGCGGTTTTTAATGAGCAGTTCTTC
TRBJ1-4 TRBV19 few . CASSPQVPGKLFF TGTGCCAGTAGTCCCCAGGTACCTGGGAAACTGTTTTTT
TRBJ2-3 TRBV5-1 . . CASSYRFDLADTQYF TGCGCCAGCAGCTACAGGTTTGACCTCGCGGATACGCAGTATTTT
TRBJ1-2 TRBV6-5 . TRBD1 CASSYGTGNGYTF TGTGCCAGCAGTTACGGGACAGGGAATGGCTACACCTTC
TRBJ2-2 TRBV7-8 . . CASSLVRGQTNTGELFF TGTGCCAGCAGCTTAGTTAGGGGCCAGACAAACACCGGGGAGCTGTTTTTT
TRBJ2-3 TRBV12-5 . TRBD1 CASGLPRGQGTDTQYF TGTGCTAGTGGTTTGCCCCGGGGACAGGGGACAGATACGCAGTATTTT
TRBJ1-2 TRBV6-6 . . CASSYSEAGYTF TGTGCCAGCAGTTACTCGGAGGCTGGCTACACCTTC
TRBJ2-5 TRBV4-1 once TRBD1 CASSQEGGPGSLETQYF TGCGCCAGCAGCCAAGAAGGGGGCCCGGGCTCCTTGGAGACCCAGTACTTC
TRBJ1-1 TRBV27 . TRBD1 CASCQGALNTEAFF TGTGCCAGCTGTCAGGGGGCTTTGAACACTGAAGCTTTCTTT
TRBJ2-7 TRBV6-1 . . CASSDGQITTDYEQYF TGTGCCAGCAGTGACGGACAAATAACGACGGACTACGAGCAGTACTTC
TRBJ2-7 TRBV7-3 . TRBD2 CASSLTRASGGHYEQYF TGTGCCAGCAGCTTAACGAGGGCGAGCGGGGGCCATTACGAGCAGTACTTC
TRBJ2-7 TRBV7-9 . TRBD1 CASSLVSYLGQGAYEQYF TGTGCCAGCAGCCTAGTGAGTTATCTGGGACAGGGTGCCTACGAGCAGTACTTC
TRBJ2-3 TRBV4-3 . TRBD2 CASSHMSGGDSWSTDTQYF TGCGCCAGCAGCCATATGAGCGGGGGGGACTCTTGGAGCACAGATACGCAGTATTTT